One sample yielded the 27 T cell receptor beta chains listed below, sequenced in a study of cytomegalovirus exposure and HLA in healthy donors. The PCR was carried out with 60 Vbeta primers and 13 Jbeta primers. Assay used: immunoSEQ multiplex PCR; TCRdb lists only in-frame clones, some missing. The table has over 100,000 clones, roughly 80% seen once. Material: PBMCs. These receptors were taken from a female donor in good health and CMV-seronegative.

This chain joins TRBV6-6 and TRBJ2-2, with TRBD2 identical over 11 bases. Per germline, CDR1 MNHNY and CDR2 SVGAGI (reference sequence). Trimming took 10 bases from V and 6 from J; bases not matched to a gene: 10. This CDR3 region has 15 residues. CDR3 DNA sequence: TGTGCCACAACCCCGGGACTAGCGGAGCCCGGGGAGCTGTTTTTT. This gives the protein CATTPGLAEPGELFF.

CDR3 nucleotides: TGCGCCAGCAGCGTGGTGGGACTCATCACAGATACGCAGTATTTT. Its translation is CASSVVGLITDTQYF. This chain joins TRBV5-1 and TRBJ2-3; D perhaps matches TRBD2 (6 bases). Germline V gene lookup returns CDR1 SGHRS and CDR2 YFSETQ. Between the trimmed V and J ends, which lost 4 bases and 2 bases, there was a span of 14 bases. The CDR3 totals 15 residues.

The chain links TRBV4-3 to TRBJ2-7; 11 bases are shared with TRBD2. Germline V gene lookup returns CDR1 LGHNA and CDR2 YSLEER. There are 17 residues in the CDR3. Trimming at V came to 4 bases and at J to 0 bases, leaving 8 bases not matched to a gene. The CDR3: CASSPDLLAGGSYEQYF. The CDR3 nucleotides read TGCGCCAGCAGCCCCGACCTCCTAGCGGGAGGCTCCTACGAGCAGTACTTC.

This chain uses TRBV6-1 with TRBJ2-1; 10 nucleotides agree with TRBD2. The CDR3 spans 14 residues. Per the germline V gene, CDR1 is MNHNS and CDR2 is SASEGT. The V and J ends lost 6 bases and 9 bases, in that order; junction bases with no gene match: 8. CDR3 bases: TGTGCCAGCAGGCCGACTAGCGGGTCCGGTGAGCAGTTCTTC. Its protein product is CASRPTSGSGEQFF.

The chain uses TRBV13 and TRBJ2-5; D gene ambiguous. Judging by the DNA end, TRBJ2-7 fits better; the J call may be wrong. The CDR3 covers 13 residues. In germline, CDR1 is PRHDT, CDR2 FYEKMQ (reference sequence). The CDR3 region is CASSPPHAYEQYF. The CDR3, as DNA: TGTGCCAGCAGCCCCCCCCACGCCTACGAGCAGTACTTC.

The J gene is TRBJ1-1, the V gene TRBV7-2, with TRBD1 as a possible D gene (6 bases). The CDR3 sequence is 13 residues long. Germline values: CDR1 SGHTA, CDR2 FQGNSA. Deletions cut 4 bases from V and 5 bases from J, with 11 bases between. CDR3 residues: CASSSDSWTEAFF. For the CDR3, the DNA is TGTGCCAGCAGCTCGGACAGTTGGACTGAAGCTTTCTTT.

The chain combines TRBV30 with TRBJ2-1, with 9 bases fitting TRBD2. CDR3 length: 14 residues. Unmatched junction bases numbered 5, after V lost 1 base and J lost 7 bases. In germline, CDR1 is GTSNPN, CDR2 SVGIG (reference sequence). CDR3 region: CAWSGSGRGNEQFF. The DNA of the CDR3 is TGTGCCTGGAGTGGTAGCGGGAGAGGTAATGAGCAGTTCTTC.

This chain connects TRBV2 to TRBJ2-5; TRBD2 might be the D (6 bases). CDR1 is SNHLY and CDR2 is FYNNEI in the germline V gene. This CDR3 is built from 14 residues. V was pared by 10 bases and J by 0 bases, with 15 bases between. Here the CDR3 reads CAISDYLHQETQYF. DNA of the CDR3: TGTGCCATCTCGGACTACCTTCACCAAGAGACCCAGTACTTC.

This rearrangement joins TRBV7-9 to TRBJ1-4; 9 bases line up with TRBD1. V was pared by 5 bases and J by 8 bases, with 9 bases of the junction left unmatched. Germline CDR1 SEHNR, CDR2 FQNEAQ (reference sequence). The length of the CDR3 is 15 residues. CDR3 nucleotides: TGTGCCAGCAGCACCCGGACAGGGGAGGAGGAAAAACTGTTTTTT. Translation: CASSTRTGEEEKLFF.

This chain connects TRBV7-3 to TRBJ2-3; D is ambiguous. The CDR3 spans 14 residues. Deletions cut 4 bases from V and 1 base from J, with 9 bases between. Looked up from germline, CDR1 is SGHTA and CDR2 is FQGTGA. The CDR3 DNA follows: TGTGCCAGCAGCTCCTTGACTGGCACAGATACGCAGTATTTT. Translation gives CASSSLTGTDTQYF.

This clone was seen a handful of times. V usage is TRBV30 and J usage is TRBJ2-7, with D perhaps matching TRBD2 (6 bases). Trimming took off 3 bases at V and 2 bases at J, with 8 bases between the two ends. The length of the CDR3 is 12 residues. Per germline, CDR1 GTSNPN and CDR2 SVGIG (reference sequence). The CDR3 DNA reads TGTGCCTGGAGACCGGGGGCCTACGAGCAGTACTTC. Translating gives CAWRPGAYEQYF.

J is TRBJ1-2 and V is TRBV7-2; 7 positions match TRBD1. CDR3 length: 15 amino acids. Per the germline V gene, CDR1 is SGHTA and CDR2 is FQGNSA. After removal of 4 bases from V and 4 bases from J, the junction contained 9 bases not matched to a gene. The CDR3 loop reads CASSSTPSGGYGYTF. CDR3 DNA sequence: TGTGCCAGCAGCTCCACCCCTTCAGGGGGCTATGGCTACACCTTC.

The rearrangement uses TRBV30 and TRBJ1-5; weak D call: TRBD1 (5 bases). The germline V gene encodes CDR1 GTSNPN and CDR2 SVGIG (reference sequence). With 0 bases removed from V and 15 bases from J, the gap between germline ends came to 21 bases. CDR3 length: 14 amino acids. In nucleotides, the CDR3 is TGTGCCTGGAGTGTCAGACCCACCAGGGCGAGTGGGCATTTT. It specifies CAWSVRPTRASGHF. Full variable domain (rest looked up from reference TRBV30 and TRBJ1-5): SQTIHQWPATLVQPVGSPLSLECTVEGTSNPNLYWYRQAAGRGLQLLFYSVGIGQISSEVPQNLSASRPQDRQFILSSKKLLLSDSGFYLCAWSVRPTRASGHFGDGTRLSIL.

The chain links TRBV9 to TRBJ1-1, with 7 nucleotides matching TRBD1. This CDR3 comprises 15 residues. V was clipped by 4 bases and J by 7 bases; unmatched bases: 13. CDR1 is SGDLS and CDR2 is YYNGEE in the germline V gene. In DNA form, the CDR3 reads TGTGCCAGCAGCCCAGGGGGGCCGATTCAGAGTGAAGCTTTCTTT. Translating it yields CASSPGGPIQSEAFF.

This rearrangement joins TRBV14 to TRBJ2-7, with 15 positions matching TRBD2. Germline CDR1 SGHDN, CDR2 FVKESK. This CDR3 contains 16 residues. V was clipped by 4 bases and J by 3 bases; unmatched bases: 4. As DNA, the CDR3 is TGTGCCAGCAGCCGAGGGACTAGCGGGAGGAACTACGAGCAGTACTTC. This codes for CASSRGTSGRNYEQYF.

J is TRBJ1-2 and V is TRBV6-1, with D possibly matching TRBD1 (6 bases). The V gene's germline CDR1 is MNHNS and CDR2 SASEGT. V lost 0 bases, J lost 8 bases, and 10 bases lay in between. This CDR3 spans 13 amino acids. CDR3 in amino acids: CASSEAGAVGYTF. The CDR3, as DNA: TGTGCCAGCAGTGAAGCGGGGGCGGTAGGCTACACCTTC.

This CDR3 reads CASSVAVTNEQFF. CDR3 bases: TGTGCCAGCAGCGTAGCAGTCACCAATGAGCAGTTCTTC. V gene TRBV9 combines with J gene TRBJ2-1; D gene ambiguous. Deletions cut 0 bases from V and 6 bases from J, with 7 bases between. This CDR3 has 13 residues. Per the germline V gene, CDR1 is SGDLS and CDR2 is YYNGEE.

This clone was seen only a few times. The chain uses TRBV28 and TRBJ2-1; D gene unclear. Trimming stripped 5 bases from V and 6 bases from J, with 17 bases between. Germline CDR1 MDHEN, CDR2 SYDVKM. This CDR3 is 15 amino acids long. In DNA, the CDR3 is TGTGCCAGCAGTCGTATGGTTACATCGGGCAATGAGCAGTTCTTC. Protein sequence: CASSRMVTSGNEQFF.

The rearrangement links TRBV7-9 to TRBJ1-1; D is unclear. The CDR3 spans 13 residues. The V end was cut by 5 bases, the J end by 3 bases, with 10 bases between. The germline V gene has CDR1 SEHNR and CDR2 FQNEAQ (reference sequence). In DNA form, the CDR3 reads TGTGCCAGCAGCACGGACTGGGACACTGAAGCTTTCTTT. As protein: CASSTDWDTEAFF.

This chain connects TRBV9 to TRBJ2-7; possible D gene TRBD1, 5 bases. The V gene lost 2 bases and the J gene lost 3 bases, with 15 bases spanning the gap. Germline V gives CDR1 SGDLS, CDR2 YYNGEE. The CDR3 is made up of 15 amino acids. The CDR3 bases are TGTGCCAGCAGCGTCTCCCCGGACACCTACTACGAGCAGTACTTC. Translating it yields CASSVSPDTYYEQYF.

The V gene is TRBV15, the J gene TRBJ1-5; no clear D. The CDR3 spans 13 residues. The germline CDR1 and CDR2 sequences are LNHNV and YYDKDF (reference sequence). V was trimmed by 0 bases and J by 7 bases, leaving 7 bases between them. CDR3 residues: CATSRDLEQPQHF. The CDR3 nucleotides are TGTGCCACCAGCAGAGATCTGGAGCAGCCCCAGCATTTT.

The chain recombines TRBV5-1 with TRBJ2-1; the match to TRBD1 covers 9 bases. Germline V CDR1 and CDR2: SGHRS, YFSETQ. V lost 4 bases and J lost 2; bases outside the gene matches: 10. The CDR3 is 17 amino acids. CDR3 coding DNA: TGCGCCAGCAGCGAGGACAGGGGAAGGGAGGCCTACAATGAGCAGTTCTTC. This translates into CASSEDRGREAYNEQFF. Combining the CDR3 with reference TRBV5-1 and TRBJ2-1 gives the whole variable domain KAGVTQTPRYLIKTRGQQVTLSCSPISGHRSVSWYQQTPGQGLQFLFEYFSETQRNKGNFPGRFSGRQFSNSRSEMNVSTLELGDSALYLCASSEDRGREAYNEQFFGPGTRLTVL.

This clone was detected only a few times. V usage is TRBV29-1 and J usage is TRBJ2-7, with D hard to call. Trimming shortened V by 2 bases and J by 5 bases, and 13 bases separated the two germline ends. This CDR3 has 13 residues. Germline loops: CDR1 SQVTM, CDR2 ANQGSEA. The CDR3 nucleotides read TGCAGCGTTGAATCCACGGTATCCAACGAGCAGTACTTC. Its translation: CSVESTVSNEQYF.

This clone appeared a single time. CDR3 DNA: TGTGCCAGCGGCCATTACACTGAAGCTTTCTTT. This gives the protein CASGHYTEAFF. The J gene is TRBJ1-1, the V gene TRBV6-5; D gene uncertain. Trimming removed 8 bases from V and 3 bases from J, with 7 bases in between. The CDR3 runs 11 residues. CDR1 is MNHEY, CDR2 SVGAGI, per germline.

The CDR3 loop is CASSAGGRGQETQYF. CDR3 nucleotides: TGTGCCAGCAGCGCCGGCGGGCGGGGCCAAGAGACCCAGTACTTC. The rearrangement joins TRBV9 to TRBJ2-5; D perhaps matches TRBD2 (6 bases). Looked up from germline, CDR1 is SGDLS and CDR2 is YYNGEE. The germline V and J ends were trimmed by 3 bases and 1 base, with 13 bases remaining between them. This CDR3 region has 15 residues.

DNA of the CDR3: TGTGCCAGCAGCTTGTGGGGGGCTAACTATGGCTACACCTTC. Protein product: CASSLWGANYGYTF. The rearrangement joins TRBV5-8 to TRBJ1-2; D might be TRBD1 (5 bases). CDR3 length equals 14 residues. Trimming shortened V by 1 base and J by 0 bases, and 7 bases separated the two germline ends. Germline values: CDR1 SGHTS, CDR2 YDEGEE. Combining the CDR3 with reference TRBV5-8 and TRBJ1-2 gives the whole variable domain EAGVTQSPTHLIKTRGQQATLRCSPISGHTSVYWYQQALGLGLQFLLWYDEGEERNRGNFPPRFSGRQFPNYSSELNVNALELEDSALYLCASSLWGANYGYTFGSGTRLTVV.

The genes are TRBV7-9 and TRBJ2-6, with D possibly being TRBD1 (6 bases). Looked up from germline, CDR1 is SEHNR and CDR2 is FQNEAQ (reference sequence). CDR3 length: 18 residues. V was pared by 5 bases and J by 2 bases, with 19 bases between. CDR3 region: CASSPNVGGTAGANVLTF. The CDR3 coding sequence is TGTGCCAGCAGCCCTAACGTTGGGGGCACCGCTGGGGCCAACGTCCTGACTTTC.